These T cell receptor beta chains were read from a single sample in a study of cytomegalovirus exposure and HLA in healthy donors. Some clones are missing from TCRdb's copy, which holds only in-frame ones; the method was immunoSEQ multiplex PCR. The repertoire table contains around 150,000 clones. Sequencing input: PBMCs. The receptor set was obtained from a woman aged 55-70 years in good health and CMV-seronegative. Both conserved end residues are part of each CDR3. Fields, in order: D gene, CDR3 length, V gene, J gene, CDR3 protein. A D gene is named only where the DNA matches it firmly.

TRBD2,14,TRBV6-1,TRBJ2-7,CASSEGGLTYEQYF
TRBD2,14,TRBV2,TRBJ2-7,CASKASGASYEQYF
NA,21,TRBV5-1,TRBJ1-1,CASSLADRRGGGTSGDTEAFF
TRBD1,16,TRBV6-6,TRBJ2-7,CASSYGQGVLTYEQYF
TRBD1,17,TRBV7-8,TRBJ1-3,CASSLASTGVTGNTIYF
NA,14,TRBV9,TRBJ2-1,CASSTFGGNNEQFF
TRBD1,15,TRBV5-4,TRBJ2-7,CASSLGTGASYEQYF
NA,15,TRBV7-2,TRBJ2-1,CASSEGLNSYNEQFF
NA,11,TRBV6-5,TRBJ2-1,CASTLDNEQFF
TRBD1,16,TRBV5-1,TRBJ1-6,CASSNTGVIYNSPLHF
TRBD1,14,TRBV7-9,TRBJ2-7,CASSTWDREKEQYF
NA,17,TRBV5-1,TRBJ1-6,CASSSTQGFSYNSPLHF
NA,14,TRBV7-2,TRBJ2-2,CASSPRVLGGELFF
NA,12,TRBV30,TRBJ1-1,CAWGRLNTEAFF
TRBD2,14,TRBV27,TRBJ2-7,CASSLTRGGYEQYF
NA,14,TRBV6-5,TRBJ1-1,CASSLTGLTTEAFF
NA,14,TRBV5-1,TRBJ1-1,CASSLGTGNTEAFF
NA,14,TRBV6-5,TRBJ2-7,CASSYDPSSYEQYF
NA,14,TRBV19,TRBJ2-4,CASSIVPGSSIQYF
TRBD1,15,TRBV6-1,TRBJ1-5,CASRGTGLSNQPQHF
NA,13,TRBV18,TRBJ2-1,CASSPPGYNEQFF
TRBD1,15,TRBV27,TRBJ1-6,CASSPKTGTASPLHF
TRBD1,15,TRBV19,TRBJ1-2,CASQQGQAPNYGYTF
NA,14,TRBV5-4,TRBJ2-7,CASSFNTPPYEQYF
TRBD2,16,TRBV9,TRBJ2-1,CASSSFPTSGGNEQFF
NA,14,TRBV4-3,TRBJ1-2,CASSQDSGTLGAAF
NA,14,TRBV7-9,NA,CASSLPGGAYEQYF
NA,13,TRBV29-1,TRBJ2-5,CSSLGGGRETQYF
TRBD1,15,TRBV29-1,TRBJ1-2,CSATGGELGDYGYTF
TRBD1,15,TRBV2,TRBJ1-2,CASSAGTGGGYGYTF
NA,14,TRBV15,TRBJ1-2,CATSRLGGNYGYTF
NA,12,TRBV5-4,TRBJ2-7,CASSSRTREQYF